Below are 5 T cell receptor beta chains sequenced from a single sample in a study of long-term antiretroviral therapy in people with HIV. The run of the v3.0 immunoSEQ assay was at survey level. TCRdb's copy holds only in-frame clones and misses some; the assay was immunoSEQ multiplex PCR. The sample contains about 11,000 clones, around 89% of which appear only once. Sequences were derived from unsorted PBMCs, sampled 0.2 years before starting antiretroviral therapy. The receptors were sampled from a woman between 40 and 55 years old with HIV.

This sequence joins TRBV6-5 and TRBJ1-1, with TRBD1 identical over 7 bases. CDR1 and CDR2 from the germline V gene are MNHEY and SVGAGI. The ends lost 5 bases at V and 1 base at J; junction bases unmatched: 7. The CDR3 extends over 15 amino acids. The CDR3 loop reads CASSKGAEGNTEAFF. In DNA, the CDR3 is TGTGCCAGCAGTAAGGGGGCGGAGGGGAACACTGAAGCTTTCTTT.

The genes are TRBV11-2 and TRBJ1-3, with D maybe TRBD1 (6 bases). Per germline, CDR1 SGHAT and CDR2 FQNNGV. Trimming cost V 4 bases and J 0 bases, with 16 bases left between them. The CDR3 length is 17 residues. CDR3 sequence: CASSYRSTGRSGNTIYF. The CDR3 DNA reads as TGTGCCAGCAGCTATCGCTCTACAGGGCGCTCTGGAAACACCATATATTTT.

This clone is labeled large (0.1 to 1%). This chain links TRBV30 with TRBJ1-5, with D perhaps TRBD1 (5 bases). Per germline, CDR1 GTSNPN and CDR2 SVGIG (reference sequence). V lost 3 bases to trimming and J lost 6 bases, with 15 bases between them. The CDR3 consists of 14 residues. CDR3 nucleotide sequence: TGTGCCTGGAGCGGCGGGGGAAGGAGTCAGCCCCAGCATTTT. Translating gives CAWSGGGRSQPQHF.

The CDR3: CASSLRRQGSEKLFF. The DNA for the CDR3 is TGTGCCAGCAGCTTAAGGAGACAGGGTAGCGAAAAACTGTTTTTT. This sequence joins TRBV7-9 and TRBJ1-4; 7 nucleotides match TRBD1. Germline loops: CDR1 SEHNR, CDR2 FQNEAQ (reference sequence). The CDR3 contains 15 residues. V lost 2 bases and J lost 8; bases outside the gene matches: 8.

The table lists this clone with a count of one. The rearrangement joins TRBV19 to TRBJ2-7; 12 bases align to TRBD2. The germline gives CDR1 LNHDA, CDR2 SQIVND (reference sequence). V was pared by 5 bases and J by 4 bases, with 6 bases of the junction left unmatched. This CDR3 is 15 amino acids long. CDR3 DNA sequence: TGTGCCAGTAGTCCCCGGACTAGCGGGAATTACGAGCAGTACTTC. This translates into CASSPRTSGNYEQYF.